A single sample is the source of the 23 T cell receptor beta chains below, sequenced in a study of T cells after yellow fever vaccination. TCRdb analysed the 5' RACE reads with MiXCR anew, one entry per CDR3 protein. This table holds 500,000 to 650,000 distinct CDR3 sequences, 9% to 15% found once. The sequencing here drew on PBMCs, taken on the day of the yellow fever booster vaccination. The receptor set was obtained from a man aged 30 to 39 who received the YFV17D yellow fever vaccine.

This clonotype has only a few counts. The rearrangement uses TRBV3-1 and TRBJ2-3; 10 nucleotides match TRBD2. Germline lookup yields CDR1 LGHDT and CDR2 YNNKEL (reference sequence). V lost 3 bases, J lost 5 bases, and 8 bases stayed unmatched. The CDR3 is made up of 16 amino acids. The CDR3 DNA reads as TGTGCCAGCAGCCAGAGGAACGTAGCGGGAGGAGATACGCAGTATTTT. It codes for CASSQRNVAGGDTQYF.

J is TRBJ2-7 and V is TRBV10-2; 8 bases map to TRBD2. CDR1 is WSHSY, CDR2 SAAADI, per germline. CDR3 length equals 15 residues. V dropped 5 bases and J dropped 7; count of bases not matched to a gene: 13. CDR3 residues: CASSRRPGGPREQYF. The DNA for the CDR3 is TGCGCCAGCAGTCGCCGCCCGGGAGGGCCGAGGGAGCAGTACTTC.

The CDR3 here is CSARPQVNIQYF. CDR3 nucleotide sequence: TGCAGTGCTAGACCCCAAGTAAACATTCAGTACTTC. The chain employs TRBV20-1 and TRBJ2-4; D unclear. CDR1 DFQATT and CDR2 SNEGSKA come from the germline V gene (reference sequence). V was shortened by 2 bases and J by 6 bases, with 8 bases between the two germline ends. The CDR3 consists of 12 residues.

This clonotype was detected only a few times. The chain links TRBV3-1 to TRBJ2-2; D remains ambiguous. The CDR3 is 12 residues long. The germline CDR1 and CDR2 sequences are LGHDT and YNNKEL (reference sequence). V lost 2 bases, J lost 5 bases, and 3 bases lay in between. In DNA, the CDR3 is TGTGCCAGCAGCCAAACTACCGGGGAGCTGTTTTTT. This codes for CASSQTTGELFF. The variable domain in full, with the rest retrieved from reference TRBV3-1 and TRBJ2-2, is DTAVSQTPKYLVTQMGNDKSIKCEQNLGHDTMYWYKQDSKKFLKIMFSYNNKELIINETVPNRFSPKSPDKAHLNLHINSLELGDSAVYFCASSQTTGELFFGEGSRLTVL.

This sequence joins TRBV4-2 and TRBJ2-5, with 10 positions matching TRBD1. Germline V gene sequence: CDR1 LGHNA, CDR2 YNFKEQ. The CDR3 is 18 amino acids. V dropped 3 bases and J dropped 4; count of bases not matched to a gene: 14. The CDR3 DNA is TGTGCCAGCAGCCACCGGGACAGGGGAATAATAAGTGGAGAGACCCAGTACTTC. It specifies CASSHRDRGIISGETQYF.

This clonotype was observed a few times. The J gene is TRBJ2-5, the V gene TRBV10-2; D may be TRBD1 or TRBD2 (5 bases each). Germline-derived CDR1 and CDR2 are WSHSY and SAAADI. The CDR3 runs to 13 residues. V dropped 8 bases and J dropped 7 bases, with 17 bases sitting between them. This CDR3 reads CASLAQGVGTQYF. CDR3 nucleotide sequence: TGCGCCAGCTTAGCCCAGGGAGTTGGGACCCAGTACTTC.

This clonotype was counted between two and nine times. The chain uses TRBV10-2 and TRBJ2-5; D is ambiguous. Germline values: CDR1 WSHSY, CDR2 SAAADI. V gave up 3 bases and J gave up 5 bases, with 13 bases separating them. This CDR3 contains 14 residues. This CDR3 reads CASSDTGGWETQYF. CDR3 nucleotides: TGCGCCAGCAGTGATACCGGTGGATGGGAGACCCAGTACTTC.

The chain links TRBV12-3 or TRBV12-4 to TRBJ2-7, with D possibly being TRBD2 (5 bases). The CDR3 extends over 14 amino acids. Deletions cut 6 bases from V and 3 bases from J, with 15 bases between. This CDR3 reads CASSLDGIYYEQYF. CDR3 in DNA: TGTGCCAGCAGCCTTGACGGGATTTACTACGAGCAGTACTTC.

J is TRBJ2-1 and V is TRBV1; the table assigns TRBD2, which was not confirmed against the DNA. TRBV1 is a pseudogene. This CDR3 region has 15 residues. The CDR3 region is CTSSPGLASYNEQFF. CDR3 bases: TGCACCAGCAGCCCCGGACTAGCGTCCTACAATGAGCAGTTCTTC.

This rearrangement joins TRBV29-1 to TRBJ1-5; possibly TRBD1 for D (5 bases). Germline loops: CDR1 SQVTM, CDR2 ANQGSEA. CDR3 length: 13 residues. Trimming stripped 4 bases from V and 0 bases from J, with 7 bases between. The CDR3 protein is CSVARDSNQPQHF. The CDR3 coding sequence is TGCAGCGTTGCCAGGGATAGCAATCAGCCCCAGCATTTT.

The genes are TRBV15 and TRBJ2-5; D ambiguous. The CDR3 covers 13 residues. V dropped 0 bases and J dropped 5 bases, with 7 bases sitting between them. Per germline, CDR1 LNHNV and CDR2 YYDKDF (reference sequence). CDR3 nucleotides: TGTGCCACCAGCAGAGATATTCAGGAGACCCAGTACTTC. It translates to CATSRDIQETQYF.

The CDR3 spells CSAKTSGSYYEQFF. In nucleotides, the CDR3 is TGCAGTGCTAAAACCAGCGGGAGCTATTATGAGCAGTTCTTC. This chain connects TRBV20-1 to TRBJ2-1, with 8 bases matching TRBD2. After removal of 4 bases from V and 8 bases from J, the junction contained 10 bases not matched to a gene. CDR1 and CDR2 (germline): DFQATT, SNEGSKA (reference sequence). CDR3 length equals 14 residues.

This clonotype occurred a few times. This rearrangement joins TRBV11-2 to TRBJ2-3, with D unresolved. V lost 5 bases, J lost 6 bases, and 12 bases lay in between. Germline CDR1 reads SGHAT; CDR2 reads FQNNGV. This CDR3 is built from 13 residues. CDR3 bases: TGTGCCAGCAGCGCCCCGGTCAGGGATACGCAGTATTTT. It encodes CASSAPVRDTQYF.

The chain recombines TRBV18 with TRBJ2-3; 7 positions match TRBD2. The ends lost 0 bases at V and 3 bases at J; junction bases unmatched: 6. The CDR3 is made up of 16 amino acids. The germline V gene has CDR1 KGHSH and CDR2 LQKENI. CDR3 sequence (DNA): TGTGCCAGCTCACCACCGGGAGGGAGGTCAACAGATACGCAGTATTTT. Translated, it gives CASSPPGGRSTDTQYF.

This clonotype was seen just once. The chain combines TRBV5-1 with TRBJ2-7; D remains ambiguous. The closer fit of TRBJ2-1 to the DNA end suggests the J call may be wrong. Germline-derived CDR1 and CDR2 are SGHRS and YFSETQ. The CDR3 is made up of 14 amino acids. For the CDR3, the DNA is TGCGCCAGCAGCTTGGCCTACGGGCCCTACGAGCAGTTCTTC. Residues: CASSLAYGPYEQFF.

This clonotype was counted at least ten times. The V gene is TRBV7-7, the J gene TRBJ2-2, with TRBD1 matching over 9 bases. V lost 5 bases and J lost 5; bases outside the gene matches: 6. This CDR3 region has 15 residues. The germline V gene encodes CDR1 SSHAT and CDR2 FNYEAQ (reference sequence). In DNA form, the CDR3 reads TGTGCCAGCAGCCCCGGACAGGGGAGGACCGGGGAGCTGTTTTTT. Residues: CASSPGQGRTGELFF.

This clonotype was detected many times. The chain couples TRBV20-1 to TRBJ2-1; the match to TRBD1 covers 7 bases. The CDR3 is 15 amino acids. Germline CDR1 is DFQATT and CDR2 is SNEGSKA (reference sequence). The trim removed 6 bases at V and 5 bases at J, leaving 13 bases unmatched. CDR3 loop: CSASTGLSGHNEQFF. CDR3 nucleotide sequence: TGCAGTGCGTCGACAGGGTTAAGTGGCCACAATGAGCAGTTCTTC.

Written as DNA, the CDR3 is TGTGCCAGCAGCCCTGCGGGACAGGGGGCCTACAATGAGCAGTTCTTC. Amino acids: CASSPAGQGAYNEQFF. The V gene is TRBV28, the J gene TRBJ2-1; TRBD1 matches at 11 bases. This CDR3 has 16 amino acids. Germline V gives CDR1 MDHEN, CDR2 SYDVKM. V was pared by 6 bases and J by 2 bases, with 6 bases of the junction left unmatched.

The rearrangement joins TRBV7-6 to TRBJ2-3, with D hard to call. CDR1 is SGHVS and CDR2 is FNYEAQ in the germline V gene. V lost 1 base and J lost 4, with 6 bases in between. The CDR3 loop spans 13 amino acids. The CDR3, as DNA: TGTGCCAGCAGCTTAGTTCTAGCAGATACGCAGTATTTT. It encodes CASSLVLADTQYF.

This clonotype has more than one count but fewer than ten. V gene TRBV18 combines with J gene TRBJ1-6, with D possibly matching TRBD1 (5 bases). Germline loops: CDR1 KGHSH, CDR2 LQKENI. This CDR3 is built from 15 residues. Trimming left V 2 bases short and J 8 bases short, with 13 bases between. This CDR3 reads CASSPWQGEDSPLHF. The CDR3 DNA is TGTGCCAGCTCACCATGGCAGGGCGAGGATTCACCCCTCCACTTT.

This clonotype was seen more than once but under ten times. The rearrangement links TRBV20-1 to TRBJ2-1, with 12 nucleotides matching TRBD1. CDR3 length: 15 amino acids. The germline V gene has CDR1 DFQATT and CDR2 SNEGSKA (reference sequence). V shed 5 bases, J shed 4 bases, and the junction held 6 bases outside the gene matches. CDR3 sequence reads: CSARDRGPRYNEQFF. CDR3 in DNA: TGCAGTGCTCGGGACAGGGGGCCGAGGTACAATGAGCAGTTCTTC.

There are many counts of this clonotype. J is TRBJ1-5 and V is TRBV12-3 or TRBV12-4; TRBD1 agrees at 7 bases. After removal of 5 bases from V and 4 bases from J, the junction contained 8 bases not matched to a gene. The length of the CDR3 is 15 residues. In DNA form, the CDR3 reads TGTGCCAGCAGTCCCAGCGGGACAGAAAATCAGCCCCAGCATTTT. Translated: CASSPSGTENQPQHF.

In its sample, this clonotype was seen a few times. The chain employs TRBV13 and TRBJ2-1, with 9 nucleotides matching TRBD2. Germline CDR1 reads PRHDT; CDR2 reads FYEKMQ (reference sequence). V lost 5 bases and J lost 4; bases outside the gene matches: 12. The CDR3 loop spans 17 amino acids. CDR3 sequence: CASSLRLAEVPYNEQFF. The CDR3 nucleotides are TGTGCCAGCAGCCTGCGACTAGCGGAGGTACCATACAATGAGCAGTTCTTC.